This T cell receptor (beta chain) was identified during a study of regulatory T cells in long-lasting Graves disease. CDR1 is MDHEN and CDR2 is SYDVKM in the germline V gene. The CDR3 has 16 residues. Concerning this clonotype: The antigen is undetermined. Mismatch with germline at one junction end may stem from a read error.

CDR3 regions were amplified by Arm-PCR using iRepertoire HTBI primers to build TCR beta libraries. TCRdb itself ran the multiplex PCR reads through MiXCR, one entry per CDR3 protein. The data contain more than 650,000 distinct CDR3 sequences, approximately 31% of them singletons. General observations from the study: Persistent Graves' patients showed less TCR diversity than newly diagnosed patients showed.

Time point given: persistent/refractory GD, antithyroid drugs over 5 years with positive TRAb. TCR sequences were obtained from RNA taken from PBMCs. This clonotype originated in a female donor with Graves disease. The sample consisted of peripheral blood mononuclear cells (PBMCs), taken when the disease was refractory, from a patient treated with antithyroid drugs. The chain has TRBV28 and TRBJ2-7, with 9 bases fitting TRBD1. In DNA, the CDR3 is TGTGCCCGCAGATACACTCCCGGGACAGGGACCTACGAGCAGTACTTC. It encodes CARRYTPGTGTYEQYF. Supplemented by reference TRBV28 and TRBJ2-7, the full variable domain reads DVKVTQSSRYLVKRTGEKVFLECVQDMDHENMFWYRQDPGLGLRLIYFSYDVKMKEKGDIPEGYSVSREKKERFSLILESASTNQTSMYLCARRYTPGTGTYEQYFGPGTRLTVT.